These 28 T cell receptor beta chains came from one sample sequenced in a study of T cells in Graves' hyperthyroidism and ophthalmopathy (dated by TCRdb to about 2019). Library preparation was by multiplex PCR. This sample was sequenced with an Illumina HiSeq 2000. The TCR beta CDR3 regions were amplified from RNA transcripts. A first-round RT-PCR of the TCR CDR3 used the HTBI primer set with the Qiagen OneStep RT-PCR kit. TCRdb itself trimmed the public reads at Q25 with fastp, ran MiXCR and retained productive beta chains. Entries that share a CDR3 protein sequence are merged under the most common genes and DNA. The table for this sample lists roughly 570,000 distinct CDR3 sequences; 15% to 18% of them were counted only once. Approximately 7% of the sample rests with the top ten. The sequencing sample was made of blood. The origin of the receptors is a woman aged 30 to 39 with Graves' hyperthyroidism.

This clonotype showed up many times. The V and J genes are TRBV6-1 and TRBJ2-7, with 13 bases fitting TRBD2. Germline V CDR1 and CDR2: MNHNS, SASEGT. The CDR3 covers 15 residues. V dropped 5 bases and J dropped 7; count of bases not matched to a gene: 8. The CDR3 spells CASSFTSGRAEEQYF. The CDR3 DNA reads as TGTGCCAGCAGTTTCACTAGCGGGAGGGCGGAAGAGCAGTACTTC.

This clonotype came up many times. The chain has TRBV7-6 and TRBJ1-1; D may be TRBD1 (6 bases). Germline CDR1 SGHVS, CDR2 FNYEAQ. Trimming took 5 bases from V and 0 from J, leaving 13 bases between them. The CDR3 sequence is 15 residues long. CDR3 DNA: TGTGCCAGCAGCCCCTCACAGGGAATGAACACTGAAGCTTTCTTT. As protein: CASSPSQGMNTEAFF.

This clonotype showed up just a few times. The DNA for the CDR3 is TGTGCCAGCAGGAAAGGACTAGTGGGGGGAAATGAGCAGTTCTTC. Encoded protein: CASRKGLVGGNEQFF. The chain employs TRBV6-2 or TRBV6-3 and TRBJ2-1, with 7 bases identical to TRBD2. Germline trimming cut 6 bases from V and 7 bases from J; bases unmatched to any gene: 12. The CDR3 has 15 amino acids. CDR1 is MNHEY and CDR2 is SVGEGT in the germline V gene.

This clonotype occurred many times. CDR3 sequence: CAWAPGTGRRTDTQYF. The CDR3 nucleotides read TGTGCCTGGGCTCCAGGGACAGGGCGTCGCACAGATACGCAGTATTTT. The chain uses TRBV30 and TRBJ2-3; 9 positions match TRBD1. Per the germline V gene, CDR1 is GTSNPN and CDR2 is SVGIG (reference sequence). The ends lost 5 bases at V and 1 base at J; junction bases unmatched: 10. There are 16 residues in the CDR3.

The chain combines TRBV5-4 with TRBJ1-2, with TRBD1 identical over 7 bases. CDR1 is SGHNT and CDR2 is YYREEE in the germline V gene (reference sequence). This CDR3 contains 12 residues. Trimming took 5 bases from V and 7 from J; bases not matched to a gene: 5. The CDR3 here is CASRDRDSGYTF. DNA for the CDR3: TGTGCCAGCAGAGACCGGGACAGTGGCTACACCTTC.

The rearrangement links TRBV4-2 to TRBJ2-1; 9 bases agree with TRBD2. This CDR3 region has 15 residues. V lost 1 base and J lost 9; bases outside the gene matches: 7. Germline CDR1 is LGHNA and CDR2 is YNFKEQ. CDR3 sequence (DNA): TGTGCCAGCAGCCAAGCGGCGGGAGGGCCTACTGAGCAGTTCTTC. Amino acid sequence: CASSQAAGGPTEQFF.

This clonotype was found many times. This sequence joins TRBV11-2 and TRBJ2-7, with D hard to call. The CDR3 has 14 amino acids. CDR1 is SGHAT, CDR2 FQNNGV, per germline. Trimming removed 0 bases from V and 2 bases from J, with 8 bases in between. CDR3 sequence: CASSLEANTYEQYF. The CDR3 nucleotides read TGTGCCAGCAGCTTAGAGGCCAATACCTACGAGCAGTACTTC.

This clonotype has a count of ten or more. The CDR3 here is CASSQDRGPTYEQYF. The CDR3 DNA reads TGTGCCAGCAGCCAAGACAGGGGCCCAACCTACGAGCAGTACTTC. J is TRBJ2-7 and V is TRBV4-2; the D gene is possibly TRBD1 (6 bases). This CDR3 contains 15 residues. CDR1 is LGHNA and CDR2 is YNFKEQ in the germline V gene. V shed 0 bases and J shed 2 bases, with 11 bases lying between them.

The chain uses TRBV7-9 and TRBJ1-1; D not certain. This CDR3 is 14 amino acids long. Germline assignment: CDR1 SEHNR and CDR2 FQNEAQ (reference sequence). Trimming left V 1 base short and J 1 base short, with 7 bases between. The CDR3 nucleotides are TGTGCCAGCAGCTTAGTCACCAGGAACACTGAAGCTTTCTTT. Protein: CASSLVTRNTEAFF.

This clonotype has ten or more counts. This chain connects TRBV29-1 to TRBJ1-1, with no clear D. V lost 6 bases, J lost 10 bases, and 12 bases lay in between. In germline, CDR1 is SQVTM, CDR2 ANQGSEA. The CDR3 has 10 residues. CDR3 region: CSVDTVGAFF. The CDR3 DNA reads as TGCAGCGTGGATACGGTAGGAGCTTTCTTT.

This clonotype was found many times. The chain joins TRBV13 to TRBJ2-3; no clear D gene. Looked up from germline, CDR1 is PRHDT and CDR2 is FYEKMQ (reference sequence). V lost 8 bases and J 3 bases, leaving 12 bases between the germline ends. The CDR3 totals 13 residues. CDR3 DNA sequence: TGTGCCAGCCAAGGTCCGCTAACAGATACGCAGTATTTT. This encodes CASQGPLTDTQYF.

V and J are TRBV24-1 and TRBJ2-4, with a weak D call TRBD1 (5 bases). The germline V gene has CDR1 KGHDR and CDR2 SFDVKD. The CDR3 covers 13 residues. The germline V and J ends were trimmed by 9 bases and 0 bases, with 8 bases remaining between them. The CDR3 loop is CATDRVAKNIQYF. The CDR3 coding sequence is TGTGCCACCGACAGAGTAGCCAAAAACATTCAGTACTTC.

This clonotype was counted ten times or more. The J gene is TRBJ1-2, the V gene TRBV12-3 or TRBV12-4; D is uncertain. The CDR3 covers 13 residues. V dropped 7 bases and J dropped 5 bases, with 14 bases sitting between them. The CDR3 coding sequence is TGTGCCAGCACCCCGGAAGGCTGGTATGGCTACACCTTC. This gives the protein CASTPEGWYGYTF.

The V call is TRBV9, the J call TRBJ2-2; maybe TRBD2 (5 bases). The germline V gene encodes CDR1 SGDLS and CDR2 YYNGEE. The CDR3 covers 14 residues. The V gene lost 0 bases and the J gene lost 6 bases, with 9 bases spanning the gap. For the CDR3, the DNA is TGTGCCAGCAGCGTAGTAGACTATGCCGGGGAGCTGTTTTTT. Translated, it gives CASSVVDYAGELFF.

CDR3 in amino acids: CASSRAGGGVGELFF. CDR3 nucleotides: TGTGCCAGCAGCCGGGCGGGAGGTGGTGTCGGGGAGCTGTTTTTT. The chain joins TRBV3-1 to TRBJ2-2; TRBD2 matches at 8 bases. The length of the CDR3 is 15 residues. Trimming removed 4 bases from V and 7 bases from J; junction bases left unmatched: 8. Germline lookup yields CDR1 LGHDT and CDR2 YNNKEL (reference sequence).

The V call is TRBV4-3, the J call TRBJ2-1; 9 positions agree with TRBD2. Germline CDR1 and CDR2: LGHNA and YSLEER. The J segment lost 2 bases and the V segment lost 2 bases, leaving 1 base of the junction unmatched. The CDR3 has 15 residues. CDR3 loop: CASSQRLAAYNEQFF. The DNA of the CDR3 is TGCGCCAGCAGCCAAAGACTAGCGGCCTACAATGAGCAGTTCTTC.

The genes are TRBV4-1 and TRBJ2-1, with 12 bases that match TRBD1. This CDR3 spans 18 amino acids. CDR1 is MGHRA, CDR2 YSYEKL, per germline. The V gene end was trimmed by 0 bases and the J gene end by 8 bases; junction bases not matched to a gene: 11. CDR3: CASSQDLWGQGALDEQFF. In DNA form, the CDR3 reads TGCGCCAGCAGCCAAGATCTGTGGGGACAGGGGGCCTTGGATGAGCAGTTCTTC.

This clonotype was counted only a few times. The CDR3 sequence is CAGTGNGTEAFF. Here the CDR3 DNA reads TGTGCCGGTACAGGGAACGGCACTGAAGCTTTCTTT. The chain has TRBV4-2 and TRBJ1-1, with a possible D match to TRBD1 (6 bases). CDR1 is LGHNA, CDR2 YNFKEQ, per germline. The V gene lost 11 bases and the J gene lost 4 bases, with 14 bases spanning the gap. The CDR3 is 12 amino acids.

The chain employs TRBV20-1 and TRBJ2-3, with 12 bases identical to TRBD2. Germline trimming cut 5 bases from V and 3 bases from J; bases unmatched to any gene: 6. Germline lookup yields CDR1 DFQATT and CDR2 SNEGSKA (reference sequence). The CDR3 consists of 15 residues. CDR3 amino acids: CSAGLAGGPTDTQYF. The DNA of the CDR3 is TGCAGTGCTGGGCTAGCGGGAGGGCCGACAGATACGCAGTATTTT.

The J gene is TRBJ2-1, the V gene TRBV10-3; 12 nucleotides agree with TRBD1. J lost 6 bases, V lost 10 bases, and 13 bases had no gene match. In germline, CDR1 is ENHRY, CDR2 SYGVKD. The CDR3 runs to 16 residues. CDR3 region: CATGRDRGPGVNEQFF. The CDR3 region has the DNA TGTGCCACCGGCCGGGACAGGGGGCCTGGGGTCAATGAGCAGTTCTTC.

In this sample, this clonotype turned up many times. The chain's CDR3 is CASSHSGFGGLGANVLTF. Written as DNA, the CDR3 is TGTGCCAGCAGCCATTCGGGGTTTGGGGGTCTCGGGGCCAACGTCCTGACTTTC. This rearrangement joins TRBV3-1 to TRBJ2-6; D is perhaps TRBD1 or TRBD2 (5 bases each). From germline, CDR1 is LGHDT and CDR2 YNNKEL (reference sequence). Trimming removed 3 bases at V and 4 bases at J, with 19 bases between. The CDR3 length is 18 residues.

This clonotype has at least ten counts. This chain links TRBV9 with TRBJ2-1, with D possibly TRBD2 on 6 matching bases. Germline loops: CDR1 SGDLS, CDR2 YYNGEE. The CDR3 consists of 13 residues. V lost 0 bases and J lost 12, with 13 bases in between. This chain's CDR3 is CASSVGPSSGQFF. The CDR3 region has the DNA TGTGCCAGCAGCGTAGGTCCGAGTAGCGGGCAGTTCTTC.

This clonotype was detected many times. The gene calls are TRBV7-9 and TRBJ2-3; D is perhaps TRBD2 (6 bases). This CDR3 has 15 amino acids. V gave up 2 bases and J gave up 2 bases, with 11 bases separating them. Germline V CDR1 and CDR2: SEHNR, FQNEAQ (reference sequence). CDR3 coding DNA: TGTGCCAGCAGCTTATGGGGGAGGACCACAGATACGCAGTATTTT. Encoded protein: CASSLWGRTTDTQYF.

This clonotype was observed at least ten times. The rearrangement joins TRBV7-2 to TRBJ2-3, with 10 bases aligning to TRBD1. The CDR3 extends over 15 amino acids. Unmatched junction bases numbered 3, after V lost 5 bases and J lost 1 base. Germline CDR1 is SGHTA and CDR2 is FQGNSA. For the CDR3, the DNA is TGTGCCAGCAGCGCCGGGACAGGGGGCACAGATACGCAGTATTTT. Translation gives CASSAGTGGTDTQYF.

This clonotype was seen just once. The chain is built from TRBV5-6 and TRBJ2-5; D unresolved. Germline values: CDR1 SGHDT, CDR2 YYEEEE. Trimming stripped 6 bases from V and 5 bases from J, with 11 bases between. The CDR3 sequence is 12 residues long. In DNA form, the CDR3 reads TGTGCCAGCACGGACGGCAGGGAGACCCAGTACTTC. Translating gives CASTDGRETQYF.

This clonotype was seen at least ten times. The V gene is TRBV12-3 or TRBV12-4, the J gene TRBJ1-1; 11 positions agree with TRBD1. The trim removed 6 bases at V and 6 bases at J, leaving 9 bases unmatched. CDR3 length: 15 residues. The CDR3 nucleotides are TGTGCCAGCAGCCAAGGGCCGGGACAGGGGGCTGAAGCTTTCTTT. Its protein is CASSQGPGQGAEAFF.

This clonotype was counted many times. The chain recombines TRBV2 with TRBJ2-1; TRBD2 aligns across 8 bases. The germline V gene encodes CDR1 SNHLY and CDR2 FYNNEI. The trim removed 8 bases at V and 0 bases at J, leaving 6 bases unmatched. The CDR3 contains 15 residues. CDR3 in amino acids: CASQLTSDSYNEQFF. In DNA, the CDR3 is TGTGCCAGCCAACTGACTAGCGACTCCTACAATGAGCAGTTCTTC.

This clonotype was detected ten times or more. This chain links TRBV11-2 with TRBJ1-2, with D tentatively TRBD1 (5 bases). Trimming shortened V by 2 bases and J by 0 bases, and 16 bases separated the two germline ends. Germline V gene sequence: CDR1 SGHAT, CDR2 FQNNGV. CDR3 length: 17 amino acids. The CDR3 DNA reads TGTGCCAGCAGCTTACTACCCGGACAAAAAGCTAACTATGGCTACACCTTC. As protein: CASSLLPGQKANYGYTF.